The subject of this entry is one TCR beta chain. No antigen is known for it. The data derive from a study of T cells in narcolepsy. Study results and caveats: No autoreactive T cell clone sequences appeared in some memory CD4+ repertoires. Healthy controls reportedly lacked the autoreactive clonotypes serially found in patients' blood. Comparing one patient's CSF and blood CD4+ clonotypes highlighted HCRT- and TRIB2-specific autoreactive clonotypes.

Germline CDR1 reads SGHAT; CDR2 reads FQDESV (reference sequence). Trimming took off 5 bases at V and 3 bases at J, with 17 bases between the two ends. This CDR3 has 15 amino acids. Generated by immunoSEQ multiplex PCR, the TCRdb table keeps only in-frame clones and is missing some. The sample lists 25,000 to 35,000 clones, about four fifths seen once, with 1.1% in the top ten. The clonotype originates from a human donor with narcolepsy. Sample: CD45RA- memory CD4+ T cells from PBMCs. J is TRBJ2-7 and V is TRBV11-1; a possible D gene is TRBD1 (5 bases). CDR3 nucleotide sequence: TGTGCCAGCAGCGCTAGGGTAGGACACAGCTACGAGCAGTACTTC. This gives the protein CASSARVGHSYEQYF. The full variable domain, in which reference TRBV11-1 and TRBJ2-7 provide the parts outside the CDR3, is EAEVAQSPRYKITEKSQAVAFWCDPISGHATLYWYRQILGQGPELLVQFQDESVVDDSQLPKDRFSAERLKGVDSTLKIQPAELGDSAMYLCASSARVGHSYEQYFGPGTRLTVT.